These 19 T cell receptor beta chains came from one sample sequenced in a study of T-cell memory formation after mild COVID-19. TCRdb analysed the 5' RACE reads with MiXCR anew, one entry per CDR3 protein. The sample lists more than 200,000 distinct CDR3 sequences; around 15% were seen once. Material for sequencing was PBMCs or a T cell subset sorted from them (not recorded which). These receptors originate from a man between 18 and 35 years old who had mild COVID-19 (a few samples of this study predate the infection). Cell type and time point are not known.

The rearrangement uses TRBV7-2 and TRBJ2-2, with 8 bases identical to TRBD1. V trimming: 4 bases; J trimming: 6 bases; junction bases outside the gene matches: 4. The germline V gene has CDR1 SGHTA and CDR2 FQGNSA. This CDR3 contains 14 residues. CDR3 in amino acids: CASSYRQGSGELFF. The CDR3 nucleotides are TGTGCCAGCAGCTATCGACAGGGGTCCGGGGAGCTGTTTTTT. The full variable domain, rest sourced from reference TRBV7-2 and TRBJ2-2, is GAGVSQSPSNKVTEKGKDVELRCDPISGHTALYWYRQSLGQGLEFLIYFQGNSAPDKSGLPSDRFSAERTGGSVSTLTIQRTQQEDSAVYLCASSYRQGSGELFFGEGSRLTVL.

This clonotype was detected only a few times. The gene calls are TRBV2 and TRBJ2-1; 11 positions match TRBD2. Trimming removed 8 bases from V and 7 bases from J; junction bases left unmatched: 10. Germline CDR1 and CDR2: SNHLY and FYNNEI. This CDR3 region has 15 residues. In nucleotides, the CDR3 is TGTGCCAGCGAGTTGGAAATAGCGGGGGGGAATGAGCAGTTCTTC. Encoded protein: CASELEIAGGNEQFF.

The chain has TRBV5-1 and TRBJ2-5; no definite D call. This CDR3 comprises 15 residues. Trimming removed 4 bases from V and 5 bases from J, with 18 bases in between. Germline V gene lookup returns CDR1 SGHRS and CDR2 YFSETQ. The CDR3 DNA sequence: TGCGCCAGCAGCGCGAATCCTCCCAAGGCGGAGACCCAGTACTTC. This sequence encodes CASSANPPKAETQYF.

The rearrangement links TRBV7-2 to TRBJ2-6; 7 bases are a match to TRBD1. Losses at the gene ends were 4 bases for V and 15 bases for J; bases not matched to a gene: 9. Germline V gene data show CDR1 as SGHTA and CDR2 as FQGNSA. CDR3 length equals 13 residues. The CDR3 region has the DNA TGTGCCAGCAGCTGGAAGGACAGGCAGGACCTGACTTTC. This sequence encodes CASSWKDRQDLTF.

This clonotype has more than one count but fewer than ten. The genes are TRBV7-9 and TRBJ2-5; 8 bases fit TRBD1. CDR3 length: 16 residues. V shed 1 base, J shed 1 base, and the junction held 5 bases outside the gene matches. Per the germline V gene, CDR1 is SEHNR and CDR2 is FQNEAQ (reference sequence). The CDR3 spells CASSLGDRGFQETQYF. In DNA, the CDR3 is TGTGCCAGCAGCTTAGGTGACAGGGGTTTCCAAGAGACCCAGTACTTC.

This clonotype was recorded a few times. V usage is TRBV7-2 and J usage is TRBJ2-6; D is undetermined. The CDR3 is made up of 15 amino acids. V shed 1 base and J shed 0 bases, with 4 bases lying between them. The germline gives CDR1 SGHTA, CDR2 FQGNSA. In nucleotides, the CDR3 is TGTGCCAGCAGCTTAGAGGTCTCTGGGGCCAACGTCCTGACTTTC. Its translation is CASSLEVSGANVLTF.

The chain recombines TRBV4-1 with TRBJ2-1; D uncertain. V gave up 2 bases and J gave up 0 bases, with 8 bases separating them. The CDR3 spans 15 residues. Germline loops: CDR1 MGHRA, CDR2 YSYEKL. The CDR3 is CASSQTLLSYNEQFF. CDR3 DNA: TGCGCCAGCAGCCAAACGTTACTCTCCTACAATGAGCAGTTCTTC.

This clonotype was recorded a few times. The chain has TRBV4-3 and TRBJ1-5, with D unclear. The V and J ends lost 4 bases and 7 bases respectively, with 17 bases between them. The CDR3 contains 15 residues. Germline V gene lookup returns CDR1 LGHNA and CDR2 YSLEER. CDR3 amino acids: CASSPTLPGGQPQHF. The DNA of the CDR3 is TGCGCCAGCAGCCCAACACTCCCCGGAGGGCAGCCCCAGCATTTT.

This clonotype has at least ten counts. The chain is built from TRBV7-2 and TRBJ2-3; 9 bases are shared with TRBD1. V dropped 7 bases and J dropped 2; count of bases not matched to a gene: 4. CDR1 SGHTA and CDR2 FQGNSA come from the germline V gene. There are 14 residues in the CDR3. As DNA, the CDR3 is TGTGCCAGCACCACAGGGGGCAACACAGATACGCAGTATTTT. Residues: CASTTGGNTDTQYF.

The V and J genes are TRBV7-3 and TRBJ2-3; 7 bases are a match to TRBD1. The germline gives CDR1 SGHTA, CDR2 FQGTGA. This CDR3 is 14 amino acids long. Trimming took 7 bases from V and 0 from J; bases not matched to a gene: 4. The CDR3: CASKGQPSTDTQYF. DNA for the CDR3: TGTGCCAGCAAGGGACAGCCTAGCACAGATACGCAGTATTTT.

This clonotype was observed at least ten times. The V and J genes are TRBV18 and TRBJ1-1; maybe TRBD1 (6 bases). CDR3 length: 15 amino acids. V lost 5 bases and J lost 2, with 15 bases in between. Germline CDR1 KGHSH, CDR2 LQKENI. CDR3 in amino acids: CASSTTGIGNTEAFF. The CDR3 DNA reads TGTGCCAGCTCAACTACAGGGATCGGAAACACTGAAGCTTTCTTT.

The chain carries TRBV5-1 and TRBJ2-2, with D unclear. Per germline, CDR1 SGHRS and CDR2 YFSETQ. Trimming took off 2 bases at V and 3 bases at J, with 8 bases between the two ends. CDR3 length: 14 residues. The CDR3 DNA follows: TGCGCCAGCAGCTTTCACACAGACACCGGGGAGCTGTTTTTT. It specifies CASSFHTDTGELFF.

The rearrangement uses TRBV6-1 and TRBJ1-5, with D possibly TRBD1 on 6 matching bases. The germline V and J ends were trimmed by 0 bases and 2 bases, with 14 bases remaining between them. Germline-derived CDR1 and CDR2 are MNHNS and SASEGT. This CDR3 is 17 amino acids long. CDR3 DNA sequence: TGTGCCAGCAGTGAAGCGCAGACAGGCCGTGGCAATCAGCCCCAGCATTTT. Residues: CASSEAQTGRGNQPQHF.

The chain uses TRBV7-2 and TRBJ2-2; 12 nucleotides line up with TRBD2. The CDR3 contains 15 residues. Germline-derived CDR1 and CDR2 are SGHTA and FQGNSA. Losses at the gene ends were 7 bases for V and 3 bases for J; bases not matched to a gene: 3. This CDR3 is CASTLAGGYTGELFF. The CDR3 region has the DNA TGTGCCAGCACCCTAGCGGGGGGGTACACCGGGGAGCTGTTTTTT.

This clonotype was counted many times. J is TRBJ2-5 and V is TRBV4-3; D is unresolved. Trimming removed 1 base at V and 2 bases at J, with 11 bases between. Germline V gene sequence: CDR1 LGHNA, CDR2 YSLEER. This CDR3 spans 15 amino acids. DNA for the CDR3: TGCGCCAGCAGCCAAGGAAGTATCAGGCAAGAGACCCAGTACTTC. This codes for CASSQGSIRQETQYF.

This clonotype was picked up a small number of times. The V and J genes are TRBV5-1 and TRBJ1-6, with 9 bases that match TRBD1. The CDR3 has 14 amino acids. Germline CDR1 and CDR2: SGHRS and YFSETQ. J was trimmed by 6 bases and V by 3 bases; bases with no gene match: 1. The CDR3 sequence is CASSSGQGNSPLHF. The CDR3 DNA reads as TGCGCCAGCAGCTCGGGACAGGGTAATTCACCCCTCCACTTT.

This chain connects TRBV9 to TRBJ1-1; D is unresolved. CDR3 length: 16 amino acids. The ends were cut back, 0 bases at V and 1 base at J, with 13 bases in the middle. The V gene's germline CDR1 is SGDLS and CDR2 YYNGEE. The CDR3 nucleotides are TGTGCCAGCAGCGTAGGGGGAACCTTCGGGAACACTGAAGCTTTCTTT. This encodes CASSVGGTFGNTEAFF.

The DNA for the CDR3 is TGTGCCTGGAGCCCGAGAGTGGGTGAAGCTTTCTTT. This encodes CAWSPRVGEAFF. The chain has TRBV30 and TRBJ1-1; no definite D call. The CDR3 length is 12 residues. Germline CDR1 is GTSNPN and CDR2 is SVGIG (reference sequence). The V end lost 3 bases, the J end lost 7 bases, and 12 bases lay between the germline ends.

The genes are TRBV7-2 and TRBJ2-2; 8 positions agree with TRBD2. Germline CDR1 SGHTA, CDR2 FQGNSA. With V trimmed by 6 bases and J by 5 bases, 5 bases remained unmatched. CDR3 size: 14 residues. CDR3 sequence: CASRGSGETGELFF. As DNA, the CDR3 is TGTGCCAGCAGGGGTAGCGGGGAAACCGGGGAGCTGTTTTTT.